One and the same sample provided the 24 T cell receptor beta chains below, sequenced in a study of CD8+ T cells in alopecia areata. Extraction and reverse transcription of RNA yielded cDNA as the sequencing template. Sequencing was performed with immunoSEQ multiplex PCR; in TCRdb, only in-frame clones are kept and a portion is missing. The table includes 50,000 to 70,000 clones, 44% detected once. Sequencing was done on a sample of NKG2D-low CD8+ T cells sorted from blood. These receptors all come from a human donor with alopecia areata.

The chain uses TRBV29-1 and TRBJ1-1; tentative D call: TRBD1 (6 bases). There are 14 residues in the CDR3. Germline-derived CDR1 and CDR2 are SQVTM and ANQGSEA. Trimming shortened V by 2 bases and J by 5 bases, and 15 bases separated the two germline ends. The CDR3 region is CSVESGGWGTEAFF. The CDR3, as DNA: TGCAGCGTTGAATCGGGGGGCTGGGGGACTGAAGCTTTCTTT.

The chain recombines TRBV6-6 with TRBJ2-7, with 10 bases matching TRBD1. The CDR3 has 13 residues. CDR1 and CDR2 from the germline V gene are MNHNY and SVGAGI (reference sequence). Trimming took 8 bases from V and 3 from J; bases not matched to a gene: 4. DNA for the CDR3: TGTGCCAGCGGGACAGGGGACTACTACGAGCAGTACTTC. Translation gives CASGTGDYYEQYF.

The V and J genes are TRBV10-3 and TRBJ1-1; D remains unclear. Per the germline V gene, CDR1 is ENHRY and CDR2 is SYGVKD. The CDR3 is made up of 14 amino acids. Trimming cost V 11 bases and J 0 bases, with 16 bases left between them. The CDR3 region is CASWGGGMNTEAFF. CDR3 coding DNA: TGTGCCTCTTGGGGAGGCGGGATGAACACTGAAGCTTTCTTT.

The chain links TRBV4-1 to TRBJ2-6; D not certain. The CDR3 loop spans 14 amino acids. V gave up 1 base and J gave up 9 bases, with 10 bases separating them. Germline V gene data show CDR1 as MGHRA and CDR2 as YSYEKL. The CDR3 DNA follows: TGCGCCAGCAGCCAAGGCCACCAGAGCAACGTCCTGACTTTC. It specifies CASSQGHQSNVLTF.

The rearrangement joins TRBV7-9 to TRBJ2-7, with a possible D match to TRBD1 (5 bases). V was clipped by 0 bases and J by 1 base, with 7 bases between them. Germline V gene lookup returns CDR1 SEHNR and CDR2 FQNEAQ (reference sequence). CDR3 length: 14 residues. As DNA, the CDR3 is TGTGCCAGCAGCTTAGCGGGGCAATCCTACGAGCAGTACTTC. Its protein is CASSLAGQSYEQYF.

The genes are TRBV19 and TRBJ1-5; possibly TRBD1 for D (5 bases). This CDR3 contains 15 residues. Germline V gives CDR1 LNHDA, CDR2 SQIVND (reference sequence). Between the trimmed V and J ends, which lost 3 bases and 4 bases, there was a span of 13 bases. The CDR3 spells CASSIGAAGNQPQHF. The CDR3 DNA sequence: TGTGCCAGTAGTATCGGGGCGGCGGGGAATCAGCCCCAGCATTTT.

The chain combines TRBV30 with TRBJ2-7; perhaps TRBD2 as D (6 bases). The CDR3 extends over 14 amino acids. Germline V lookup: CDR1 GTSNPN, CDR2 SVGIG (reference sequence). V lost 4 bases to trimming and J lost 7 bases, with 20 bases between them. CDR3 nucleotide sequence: TGTGCCTGGAAGTGGGACGACGGGGGTACGGAGCAGTACTTC. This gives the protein CAWKWDDGGTEQYF.

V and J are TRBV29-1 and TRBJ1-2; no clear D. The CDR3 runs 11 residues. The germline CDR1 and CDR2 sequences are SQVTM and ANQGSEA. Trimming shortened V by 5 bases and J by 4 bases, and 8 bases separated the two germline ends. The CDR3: CSVYDIYGYTF. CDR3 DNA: TGCAGCGTTTACGACATCTATGGCTACACCTTC.

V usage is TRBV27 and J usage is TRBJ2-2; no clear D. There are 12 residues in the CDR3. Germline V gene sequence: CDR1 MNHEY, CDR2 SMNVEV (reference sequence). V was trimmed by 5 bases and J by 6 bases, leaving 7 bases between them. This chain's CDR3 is CASSVGPGELFF. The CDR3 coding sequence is TGTGCCAGCAGTGTCGGCCCCGGGGAGCTGTTTTTT.

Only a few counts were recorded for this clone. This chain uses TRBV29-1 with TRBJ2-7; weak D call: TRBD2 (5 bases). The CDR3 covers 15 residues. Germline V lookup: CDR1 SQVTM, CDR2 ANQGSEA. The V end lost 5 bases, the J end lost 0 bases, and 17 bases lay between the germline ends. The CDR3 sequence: CSVRATERSSYEQYF. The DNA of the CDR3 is TGCAGCGTTCGGGCGACTGAGCGGAGCTCCTACGAGCAGTACTTC.

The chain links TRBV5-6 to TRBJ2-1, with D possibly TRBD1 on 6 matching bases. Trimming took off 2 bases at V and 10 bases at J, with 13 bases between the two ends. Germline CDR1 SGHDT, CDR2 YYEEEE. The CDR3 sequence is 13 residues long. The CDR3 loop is CASSFLGAWEQFF. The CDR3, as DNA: TGTGCCAGCAGCTTTTTGGGGGCTTGGGAGCAGTTCTTC.

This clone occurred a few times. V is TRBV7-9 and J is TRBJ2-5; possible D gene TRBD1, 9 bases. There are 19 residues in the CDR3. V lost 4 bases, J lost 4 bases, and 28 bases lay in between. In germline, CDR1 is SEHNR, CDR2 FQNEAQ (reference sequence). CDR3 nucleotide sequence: TGTGCCAGCAGCTCCTCCGGGACAGGGATCCCGGGGGGGAGAGAGACCCAGTACTTC. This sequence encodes CASSSSGTGIPGGRETQYF.

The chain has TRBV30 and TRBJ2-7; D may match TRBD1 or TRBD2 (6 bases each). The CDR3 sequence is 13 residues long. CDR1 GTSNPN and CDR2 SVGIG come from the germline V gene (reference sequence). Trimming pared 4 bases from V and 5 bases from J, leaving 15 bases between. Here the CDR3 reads CAWKRGDVNEQYF. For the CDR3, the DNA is TGTGCCTGGAAGAGGGGGGACGTCAACGAGCAGTACTTC.

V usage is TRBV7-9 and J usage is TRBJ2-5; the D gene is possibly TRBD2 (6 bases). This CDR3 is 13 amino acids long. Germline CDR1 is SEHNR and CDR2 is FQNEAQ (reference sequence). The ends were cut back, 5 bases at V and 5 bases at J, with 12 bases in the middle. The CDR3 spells CASSKGLSETQYF. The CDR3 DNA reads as TGTGCCAGCAGCAAGGGACTCTCGGAGACCCAGTACTTC.

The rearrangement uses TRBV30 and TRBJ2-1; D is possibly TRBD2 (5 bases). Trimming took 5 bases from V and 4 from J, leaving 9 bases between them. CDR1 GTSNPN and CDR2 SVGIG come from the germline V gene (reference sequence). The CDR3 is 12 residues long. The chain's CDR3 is CAWGSAYNEQFF. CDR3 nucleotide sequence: TGTGCCTGGGGTAGCGCGTACAATGAGCAGTTCTTC.

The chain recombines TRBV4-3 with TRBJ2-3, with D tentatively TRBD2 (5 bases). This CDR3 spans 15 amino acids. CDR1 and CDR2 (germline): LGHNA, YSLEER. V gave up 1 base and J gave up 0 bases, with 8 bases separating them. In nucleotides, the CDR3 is TGCGCCAGCAGCCAAGGAGGCGGGAGCACAGATACGCAGTATTTT. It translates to CASSQGGGSTDTQYF.

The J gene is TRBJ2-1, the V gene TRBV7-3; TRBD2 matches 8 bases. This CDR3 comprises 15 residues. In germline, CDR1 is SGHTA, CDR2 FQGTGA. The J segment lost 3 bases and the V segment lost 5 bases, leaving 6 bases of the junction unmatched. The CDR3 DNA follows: TGTGCCAGCAGCCTTGGGCTAGCGGGCTACAATGAGCAGTTCTTC. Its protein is CASSLGLAGYNEQFF.

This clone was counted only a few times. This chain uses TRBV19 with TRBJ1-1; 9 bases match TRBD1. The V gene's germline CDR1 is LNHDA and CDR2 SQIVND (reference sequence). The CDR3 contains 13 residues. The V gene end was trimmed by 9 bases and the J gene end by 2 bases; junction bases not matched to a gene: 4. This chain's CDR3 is CASGTGLNTEAFF. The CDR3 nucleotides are TGTGCCAGCGGGACAGGGTTAAACACTGAAGCTTTCTTT. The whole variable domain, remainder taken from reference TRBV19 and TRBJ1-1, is DGGITQSPKYLFRKEGQNVTLSCEQNLNHDAMYWYRQDPGQGLRLIYYSQIVNDFQKGDIAEGYSVSREKKESFPLTVTSAQKNPTAFYLCASGTGLNTEAFFGQGTRLTVV.

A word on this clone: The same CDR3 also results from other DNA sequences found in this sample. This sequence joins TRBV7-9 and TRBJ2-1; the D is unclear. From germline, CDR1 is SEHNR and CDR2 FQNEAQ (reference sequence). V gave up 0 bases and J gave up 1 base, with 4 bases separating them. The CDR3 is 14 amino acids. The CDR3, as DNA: TGTGCCAGCAGCTTAGCGGGGTCCTACAATGAGCAGTTCTTC. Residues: CASSLAGSYNEQFF. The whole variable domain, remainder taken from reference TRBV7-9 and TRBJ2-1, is DTGVSQNPRHKITKRGQNVTFRCDPISEHNRLYWYRQTLGQGPEFLTYFQNEAQLEKSRLLSDRFSAERPKGSFSTLEIQRTEQGDSAMYLCASSLAGSYNEQFFGPGTRLTVL.

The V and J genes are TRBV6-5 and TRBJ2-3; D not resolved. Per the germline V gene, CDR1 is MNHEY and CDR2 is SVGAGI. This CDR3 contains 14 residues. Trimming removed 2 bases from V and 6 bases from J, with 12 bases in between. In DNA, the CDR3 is TGTGCCAGCAGTTACGGCAAGTCCCGTGATACGCAGTATTTT. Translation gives CASSYGKSRDTQYF.

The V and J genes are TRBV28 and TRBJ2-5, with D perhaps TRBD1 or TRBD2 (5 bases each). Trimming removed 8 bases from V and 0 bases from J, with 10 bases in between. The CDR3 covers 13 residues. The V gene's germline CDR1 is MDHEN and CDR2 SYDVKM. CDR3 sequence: CASVRENQETQYF. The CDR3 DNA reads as TGTGCCAGCGTCAGGGAGAACCAAGAGACCCAGTACTTC.

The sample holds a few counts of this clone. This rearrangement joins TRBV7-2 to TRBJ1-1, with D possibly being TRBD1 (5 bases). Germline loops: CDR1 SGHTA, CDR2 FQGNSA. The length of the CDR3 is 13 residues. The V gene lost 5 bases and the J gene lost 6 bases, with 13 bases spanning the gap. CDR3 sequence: CASSVAGNAEAFF. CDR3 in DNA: TGTGCCAGCAGCGTGGCAGGGAATGCTGAAGCTTTCTTT.

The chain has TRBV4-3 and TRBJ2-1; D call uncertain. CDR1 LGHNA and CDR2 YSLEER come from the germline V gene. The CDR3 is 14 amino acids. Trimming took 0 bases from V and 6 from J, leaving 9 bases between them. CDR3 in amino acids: CASSQDVGRNEQFF. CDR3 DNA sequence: TGCGCCAGCAGCCAAGATGTCGGCCGCAATGAGCAGTTCTTC.

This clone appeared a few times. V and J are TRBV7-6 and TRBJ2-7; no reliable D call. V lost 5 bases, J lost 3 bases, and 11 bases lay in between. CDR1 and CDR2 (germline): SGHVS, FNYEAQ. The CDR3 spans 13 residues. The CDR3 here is CASSLSTDYEQYF. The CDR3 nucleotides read TGTGCCAGCAGCCTCTCGACGGACTACGAGCAGTACTTC.